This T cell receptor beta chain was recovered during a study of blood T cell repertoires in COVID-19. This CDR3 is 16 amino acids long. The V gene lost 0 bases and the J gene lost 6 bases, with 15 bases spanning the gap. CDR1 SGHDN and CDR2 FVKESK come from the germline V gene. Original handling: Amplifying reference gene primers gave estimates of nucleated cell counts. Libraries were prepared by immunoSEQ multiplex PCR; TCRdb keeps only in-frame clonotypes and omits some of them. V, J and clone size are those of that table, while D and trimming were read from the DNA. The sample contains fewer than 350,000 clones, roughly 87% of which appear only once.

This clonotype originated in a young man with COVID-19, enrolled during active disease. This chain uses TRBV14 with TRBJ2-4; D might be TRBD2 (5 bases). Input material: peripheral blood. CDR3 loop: CASSQELGRVSNIQYF. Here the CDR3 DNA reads TGTGCCAGCAGCCAAGAACTAGGGCGGGTCTCAAACATTCAGTACTTC.